The 15 T cell receptor beta chains below all came from one sample that was sequenced in a study of T-cell memory formation after mild COVID-19. Each CDR3 protein is one row after TCRdb ran MiXCR on the 5' RACE reads. Among some 310,000 distinct CDR3 sequences listed, 20% to 25% were seen once. Sequencing was done on a sample of PBMCs or a T cell subset sorted from them (not recorded which). These receptors were collected from a man aged 18 to 30 who had mild COVID-19 (a few samples of this study predate the infection). Cell type and time point are not known.

The chain recombines TRBV7-8 with TRBJ1-4, with D unclear. Trimming left V 3 bases short and J 0 bases short, with 8 bases between. The germline V gene has CDR1 SGHVS and CDR2 FQNEAQ. The CDR3 loop spans 15 amino acids. The CDR3 loop is CASSFLGTTNEKLFF. The CDR3 nucleotides are TGTGCCAGCAGCTTCCTTGGCACAACTAATGAAAAACTGTTTTTT.

This chain connects TRBV11-2 to TRBJ2-1; D could derive from TRBD1 or TRBD2 (5 bases each). The CDR3 extends over 14 amino acids. Trimming took off 3 bases at V and 4 bases at J, with 10 bases between the two ends. CDR1 and CDR2 (germline): SGHAT, FQNNGV. This chain's CDR3 is CASSLGVTYNEQFF. The CDR3 DNA follows: TGTGCCAGCAGCTTGGGGGTCACTTACAATGAGCAGTTCTTC.

This clonotype was recorded at least ten times. The chain combines TRBV2 with TRBJ1-6; D may be TRBD1 (5 bases). This CDR3 region has 14 residues. Germline CDR1 and CDR2: SNHLY and FYNNEI. V gave up 6 bases and J gave up 7 bases, with 13 bases separating them. CDR3 nucleotide sequence: TGTGCCAGCAGACGGGGCTTTGGGAATTCACCCCTCCACTTT. Translating gives CASRRGFGNSPLHF.

V usage is TRBV5-6 and J usage is TRBJ2-1; 10 bases fit TRBD2. Germline V lookup: CDR1 SGHDT, CDR2 YYEEEE. The CDR3 spans 16 residues. Trimming at V came to 4 bases and at J to 6 bases, leaving 10 bases not matched to a gene. DNA for the CDR3: TGTGCCAGCAGCCGTAGCGGGGGGCTTGCAGCCAATGAGCAGTTCTTC. Translated, it gives CASSRSGGLAANEQFF. The complete variable domain, with remaining parts taken from reference TRBV5-6 and TRBJ2-1, reads DAGVTQSPTHLIKTRGQQVTLRCSPKSGHDTVSWYQQALGQGPQFIFQYYEEEERQRGNFPDRFSGHQFPNYSSELNVNALLLGDSALYLCASSRSGGLAANEQFFGPGTRLTVL.

This clonotype occurred a few times. The chain combines TRBV24-1 with TRBJ2-3; the D call may be TRBD1 or TRBD2 (7 bases each). Germline CDR1 reads KGHDR; CDR2 reads SFDVKD. This CDR3 contains 16 residues. V was cut by 0 bases and J by 2 bases, with 11 bases left in between. CDR3 in amino acids: CATSDLPGGATDTQYF. In DNA form, the CDR3 reads TGTGCCACCAGTGATTTGCCAGGGGGGGCCACAGATACGCAGTATTTT.

V usage is TRBV11-2 and J usage is TRBJ2-3; maybe TRBD1 (6 bases). Trimming took 1 base from V and 1 from J, leaving 12 bases between them. Per germline, CDR1 SGHAT and CDR2 FQNNGV. The CDR3 contains 16 residues. CDR3 in DNA: TGTGCCAGCAGCTTAGGAGGGGGTATAGGCACAGATACGCAGTATTTT. It specifies CASSLGGGIGTDTQYF.

This clonotype was detected only a few times. The genes are TRBV28 and TRBJ2-1, with 9 bases that match TRBD1. Germline V CDR1 and CDR2: MDHEN, SYDVKM. The CDR3 covers 16 residues. V lost 2 bases and J lost 4; bases outside the gene matches: 6. DNA for the CDR3: TGTGCCAGCAGTTTAGCGACAGGGGGGCGATACAATGAGCAGTTCTTC. Its protein product is CASSLATGGRYNEQFF.

This clonotype showed up just a few times. V gene TRBV7-8 combines with J gene TRBJ1-2; D is uncertain. Germline V CDR1 and CDR2: SGHVS, FQNEAQ. Trimming shortened V by 2 bases and J by 2 bases, and 9 bases separated the two germline ends. The CDR3 contains 14 residues. The CDR3 reads CASSLTAANYGYTF. The CDR3 region has the DNA TGTGCCAGCAGCTTAACAGCGGCAAACTATGGCTACACCTTC.

Points on this clonotype: At one boundary the junction diverges from the germline segment, which might be a read error. This chain's CDR3 is CAISLILNYGYTF. CDR3 nucleotide sequence: TGTGCCATCAGTTTAATCCTAAACTATGGCTACACCTTC. V is TRBV12-3 or TRBV12-4 and J is TRBJ1-2, with no clear D. The CDR3 spans 13 residues.

This clonotype was found a few times. The chain employs TRBV5-1 and TRBJ2-2; D is perhaps TRBD2 (6 bases). This CDR3 contains 14 residues. Trimming cost V 3 bases and J 1 base, with 7 bases left between them. The V gene's germline CDR1 is SGHRS and CDR2 YFSETQ. The CDR3 loop reads CASSWDWNTGELFF. In DNA form, the CDR3 reads TGCGCCAGCAGCTGGGACTGGAACACCGGGGAGCTGTTTTTT.

V is TRBV7-9 and J is TRBJ2-6; a possible D gene is TRBD1 (6 bases). V was cut by 5 bases and J by 4 bases, with 15 bases left in between. The CDR3 is made up of 16 amino acids. Germline V gene lookup returns CDR1 SEHNR and CDR2 FQNEAQ (reference sequence). CDR3 sequence (DNA): TGTGCCAGCAGCGTGGGAAGGGGGACCGGGGCCAACGTCCTGACTTTC. Translated, it gives CASSVGRGTGANVLTF.

As DNA, the CDR3 is TGTGCCAGCAGGGGGTCGGGGGGCAATCAGCCCCAGCATTTT. Translation: CASRGSGGNQPQHF. The V and J genes are TRBV2 and TRBJ1-5; the D gene is possibly TRBD1 (5 bases). The length of the CDR3 is 14 residues. CDR1 and CDR2 from the germline V gene are SNHLY and FYNNEI. The ends were cut back, 6 bases at V and 2 bases at J, with 11 bases in the middle.

CDR3 coding DNA: TGTGCCAGCAGCAATACCGGACTAGCGGCTTTTTACGAGCAGTACTTC. It is translated as CASSNTGLAAFYEQYF. The chain links TRBV28 to TRBJ2-7; the match to TRBD2 covers 10 bases. In germline, CDR1 is MDHEN, CDR2 SYDVKM. The V and J ends lost 6 bases and 4 bases, in that order; junction bases with no gene match: 12. This CDR3 has 16 residues.

V usage is TRBV7-8 and J usage is TRBJ1-1; no clear D. V lost 2 bases to trimming and J lost 3 bases, with 7 bases between them. This CDR3 region has 13 residues. Germline values: CDR1 SGHVS, CDR2 FQNEAQ. CDR3 amino acids: CASSLTVDTEAFF. CDR3 coding DNA: TGTGCCAGCAGCTTAACGGTGGACACTGAAGCTTTCTTT.

The rearrangement joins TRBV2 to TRBJ2-3, with D unresolved. Germline V gene data show CDR1 as SNHLY and CDR2 as FYNNEI. This CDR3 comprises 15 residues. Deletions cut 9 bases from V and 1 base from J, with 17 bases between. This chain's CDR3 is CASSAAVSRTDTQYF. In DNA, the CDR3 is TGTGCCAGTTCGGCGGCGGTCTCTCGCACAGATACGCAGTATTTT. Based on the CDR3 plus reference TRBV2 and TRBJ2-3, the full variable domain is EPEVTQTPSHQVTQMGQEVILRCVPISNHLYFYWYRQILGQKVEFLVSFYNNEISEKSEIFDDQFSVERPDGSNFTLKIRSTKLEDSAMYFCASSAAVSRTDTQYFGPGTRLTVL.